This passage covers 24 T cell receptor beta chains from one sample sequenced in a study of blood T cell repertoires in COVID-19. Only in-frame clones appear in the TCRdb table, and some are missing; sequencing was by immunoSEQ multiplex PCR. Of 65,000 to 80,000 clones in the sample, roughly nine tenths are singletons; the top ten hold approximately 9.1%. Sample: peripheral blood. These receptors were collected from a human donor in a cohort sampled during active COVID-19.

The V and J genes are TRBV4-3 and TRBJ2-2; D is unresolved. Between the trimmed V and J ends, which lost 0 bases and 6 bases, there was a span of 8 bases. The V gene's germline CDR1 is LGHNA and CDR2 YSLEER. The CDR3 has 14 residues. DNA for the CDR3: TGCGCCAGCAGCCAAGATCGGAGACCCGGGGAGCTGTTTTTT. Translating it yields CASSQDRRPGELFF.

The rearrangement joins TRBV7-2 to TRBJ2-4, with 7 bases fitting TRBD1. V lost 5 bases and J lost 0; bases outside the gene matches: 7. This CDR3 comprises 16 residues. The germline CDR1 and CDR2 sequences are SGHTA and FQGNSA. The CDR3 is CASSLDRAKAKNIQYF. For the CDR3, the DNA is TGTGCCAGCAGCCTTGACAGGGCAAAAGCCAAAAACATTCAGTACTTC.

The chain has TRBV15 and TRBJ2-3; TRBD2 agrees at 10 bases. The trim removed 1 base at V and 2 bases at J, leaving 3 bases unmatched. The CDR3 loop spans 16 amino acids. Germline CDR1 reads LNHNV; CDR2 reads YYDKDF (reference sequence). The CDR3 nucleotides read TGTGCCACCAGCAGAGGGCTAGCGGGAGCCACAGATACGCAGTATTTT. Translation gives CATSRGLAGATDTQYF.

The gene calls are TRBV19 and TRBJ1-2; the match to TRBD1 covers 7 bases. Germline CDR1 and CDR2: LNHDA and SQIVND (reference sequence). Germline trimming cut 1 base from V and 6 bases from J; bases unmatched to any gene: 8. The CDR3 has 15 amino acids. DNA of the CDR3: TGTGCCAGTAGTATAGTCCTTTACGACAGGGATGGCTACACCTTC. This encodes CASSIVLYDRDGYTF.

This chain connects TRBV7-9 to TRBJ2-5, with D unresolved. Trimming stripped 8 bases from V and 7 bases from J, with 14 bases between. Germline assignment: CDR1 SEHNR and CDR2 FQNEAQ (reference sequence). CDR3 length: 12 amino acids. Written as DNA, the CDR3 is TGTGCCAGCGGCCTGCCGGGTGGGACCCAGTACTTC. This encodes CASGLPGGTQYF. Complete variable domain (other parts from reference TRBV7-9 and TRBJ2-5): DTGVSQNPRHKITKRGQNVTFRCDPISEHNRLYWYRQTLGQGPEFLTYFQNEAQLEKSRLLSDRFSAERPKGSFSTLEIQRTEQGDSAMYLCASGLPGGTQYFGPGTRLLVL.

About this clone: The conserved closing phenylalanine or tryptophan is absent in this CDR3, likely reflecting a read error. The limits of the CDR3 on the DNA are not certain, so only TCRdb's listed CDR3 is given. The rearrangement uses TRBV7-2 and TRBJ2-7; the D call in the table, TRBD2, was not verified against the DNA. In germline, CDR1 is SGHTA, CDR2 FQGNSA. The CDR3 extends over 13 residues, inclusive of both ends. The CDR3 here is CASSLPGLAAYML.

The chain links TRBV7-2 to TRBJ2-7, with 7 bases aligning to TRBD1. V lost 1 base to trimming and J lost 3 bases; unmatched junction nucleotides: 3. The CDR3 consists of 14 residues. CDR1 and CDR2 from the germline V gene are SGHTA and FQGNSA. CDR3 nucleotide sequence: TGTGCCAGCAGCTTAGACAGGGGCAACTACGAGCAGTACTTC. This sequence encodes CASSLDRGNYEQYF.

CDR3 sequence: CASSLAGARDYEQFF. The CDR3, as DNA: TGCGCCAGCAGCTTGGCCGGGGCCAGGGACTATGAGCAGTTCTTC. The chain has TRBV5-1 and TRBJ2-1, with D possibly matching TRBD2 (6 bases). This CDR3 spans 15 amino acids. The germline V and J ends were trimmed by 0 bases and 8 bases, with 15 bases remaining between them. Per germline, CDR1 SGHRS and CDR2 YFSETQ.

This sequence joins TRBV9 and TRBJ1-3; 8 positions match TRBD1. Looked up from germline, CDR1 is SGDLS and CDR2 is YYNGEE. The CDR3 consists of 16 residues. Trimming took 2 bases from V and 2 from J; bases not matched to a gene: 6. The CDR3 reads CASSVGTGRTGNTIYF. The CDR3 DNA reads TGTGCCAGCAGCGTTGGGACAGGACGGACTGGAAACACCATATATTTT.

This clone was recorded once. The chain recombines TRBV28 with TRBJ2-3; TRBD1 aligns across 8 bases. The germline V gene encodes CDR1 MDHEN and CDR2 SYDVKM. V shed 7 bases and J 1 base; nucleotides not matched to a gene: 10. This CDR3 comprises 16 residues. The CDR3, as DNA: TGTGCCAGCACCGGAGGGGACAGGCCGGGCACAGATACGCAGTATTTT. Translation: CASTGGDRPGTDTQYF.

The rearrangement links TRBV5-4 to TRBJ1-2; the D gene is possibly TRBD1 (6 bases). The CDR3 contains 15 residues. V was shortened by 4 bases and J by 0 bases, with 13 bases between the two germline ends. The V gene's germline CDR1 is SGHNT and CDR2 YYREEE (reference sequence). CDR3 DNA sequence: TGTGCCAGCAGCGCCGGGACAACTACTAACTATGGCTACACCTTC. Protein sequence: CASSAGTTTNYGYTF.

V usage is TRBV5-1 and J usage is TRBJ1-2; 9 bases line up with TRBD1. CDR3 length: 16 residues. Germline V lookup: CDR1 SGHRS, CDR2 YFSETQ. V gave up 4 bases and J gave up 4 bases; unmatched junction bases: 11. CDR3 in DNA: TGCGCCAGCAGCCTGACCGAAACAGGGGGCTCCTATGGCTACACCTTC. Its translation is CASSLTETGGSYGYTF.

The gene calls are TRBV19 and TRBJ2-6; the D is unclear. Trimming pared 3 bases from V and 2 bases from J, leaving 8 bases between. The CDR3 sequence is 15 residues long. CDR1 and CDR2 from the germline V gene are LNHDA and SQIVND (reference sequence). CDR3 bases: TGTGCCAGTAGTATGAGGAGTCCTGGGGCCAACGTCCTGACTTTC. Its protein is CASSMRSPGANVLTF. Full variable domain (outside the CDR3, taken from reference TRBV19 and TRBJ2-6): DGGITQSPKYLFRKEGQNVTLSCEQNLNHDAMYWYRQDPGQGLRLIYYSQIVNDFQKGDIAEGYSVSREKKESFPLTVTSAQKNPTAFYLCASSMRSPGANVLTFGAGSRLTVL.

This sequence joins TRBV7-6 and TRBJ1-1, with 9 bases that match TRBD1. The length of the CDR3 is 13 residues. Germline V gives CDR1 SGHVS, CDR2 FNYEAQ. The junction had 6 bases not matched to a gene; V was cut back by 1 base and J by 12 bases. CDR3: CASSLERDRETFF. CDR3 coding DNA: TGTGCCAGCAGCTTAGAACGGGACAGGGAAACTTTCTTT.

The gene calls are TRBV29-1 and TRBJ2-3; the match to TRBD2 covers 16 bases. Germline assignment: CDR1 SQVTM and CDR2 ANQGSEA. The CDR3 runs to 17 residues. The CDR3 loop reads CTIVGLAGGPVPDTQYF. The CDR3 bases are TGCACCATTGTGGGACTAGCGGGAGGGCCTGTTCCAGATACGCAGTATTTT.

The CDR3 DNA follows: TGTGCCAGCACCCTCATGGGGACAGGGAGGAGAGAGACCCAGTACTTC. Protein: CASTLMGTGRRETQYF. V gene TRBV11-2 combines with J gene TRBJ2-5; 9 bases line up with TRBD1. In germline, CDR1 is SGHAT, CDR2 FQNNGV. The CDR3 runs 16 residues. The ends lost 7 bases at V and 4 bases at J; junction bases unmatched: 13.

This clone was observed a single time. This chain uses TRBV7-9 with TRBJ2-2; D remains unclear. This CDR3 region has 15 residues. Per germline, CDR1 SEHNR and CDR2 FQNEAQ (reference sequence). V was trimmed by 10 bases and J by 3 bases, leaving 18 bases between them. CDR3 DNA: TGTGCCACACCCCCTGGTGAGGCAGACACCGGGGAGCTGTTTTTT. Its translation: CATPPGEADTGELFF.

The chain links TRBV5-1 to TRBJ2-3; D uncertain. Germline CDR1 SGHRS, CDR2 YFSETQ. This CDR3 has 15 amino acids. Deletions cut 2 bases from V and 2 bases from J, with 12 bases between. The CDR3 nucleotides are TGCGCCAGCAGCTTAGGTACACAGCCCACAGATACGCAGTATTTT. Translated: CASSLGTQPTDTQYF.

The CDR3 is CASSISGENTEAFF. In DNA form, the CDR3 reads TGTGCCAGTAGTATTTCGGGGGAGAACACTGAAGCTTTCTTT. The V and J genes are TRBV19 and TRBJ1-1, with D possibly being TRBD1 (5 bases). The V gene's germline CDR1 is LNHDA and CDR2 SQIVND (reference sequence). Trimming cost V 3 bases and J 1 base, with 9 bases left between them. The CDR3 is made up of 14 amino acids.

With regard to this clone: The identical CDR3 is also encoded by other nucleotide sequences in the sample. The chain uses TRBV27 and TRBJ2-1; the match to TRBD2 covers 10 bases. The ends lost 1 base at V and 2 bases at J; junction bases unmatched: 2. Germline CDR1 is MNHEY and CDR2 is SMNVEV (reference sequence). This CDR3 spans 16 amino acids. The CDR3 loop is CASSLFLAGAYNEQFF. In DNA, the CDR3 is TGTGCCAGCAGTTTATTCCTAGCGGGAGCCTACAATGAGCAGTTCTTC.

The chain combines TRBV18 with TRBJ2-6, with D perhaps TRBD2 (7 bases). This CDR3 has 15 residues. V was cut by 5 bases and J by 8 bases, with 16 bases left in between. Germline CDR1 and CDR2: KGHSH and LQKENI. As DNA, the CDR3 is TGTGCCAGCTCAAGAGAAGGGGGAGGGACCAACGTCCTGACTTTC. Encoded protein: CASSREGGGTNVLTF.

This clone was seen a single time. The chain couples TRBV4-2 to TRBJ2-6, with D maybe TRBD2 (5 bases). The CDR3 totals 21 residues. V was clipped by 1 base and J by 2 bases, with 24 bases between them. Germline V lookup: CDR1 LGHNA, CDR2 YNFKEQ. The CDR3 protein is CASSQVGLKWELGTGANVLTF. The CDR3, as DNA: TGTGCCAGCAGCCAAGTAGGTTTAAAGTGGGAGTTAGGGACTGGGGCCAACGTCCTGACTTTC.

This clone was seen once. The chain carries TRBV10-3 and TRBJ1-5, with D uncertain. This CDR3 region has 18 residues. The V gene lost 1 base and the J gene lost 4 bases, with 20 bases spanning the gap. CDR1 and CDR2 from the germline V gene are ENHRY and SYGVKD. CDR3 sequence (DNA): TGTGCCATCAGTGAGTACCCGGGAGGATTGGGGAGTAATCAGCCCCAGCATTTT. Translated: CAISEYPGGLGSNQPQHF.

This chain connects TRBV19 to TRBJ2-2, with TRBD1 as a possible D gene (6 bases). This CDR3 is 16 amino acids long. The V end lost 7 bases, the J end lost 3 bases, and 18 bases lay between the germline ends. Germline lookup yields CDR1 LNHDA and CDR2 SQIVND (reference sequence). Here the CDR3 DNA reads TGTGCCAGTACCCCAAGGGCAGGGGCGGACACCGGGGAGCTGTTTTTT. Translation gives CASTPRAGADTGELFF.